Sequencing of this T cell receptor (beta chain) was carried out in a study of OX40 agonist ivuxolimab in advanced cancers. Study-wide context: From 23 to 79 years was the age range, with a mean of around 57 years, and 70% to 85% were male.

In regard to this clone: Its antigen remains unidentified.

The germline V and J ends were trimmed by 6 bases and 3 bases, with 18 bases remaining between them. CDR3 length: 15 residues. Germline values: CDR1 LNHDA, CDR2 SQIVND (reference sequence). General study findings and limits: Expansion of clones was among the lowest in partial responders at 0.1-3.0 mg/kg.

Sequencing was performed with immunoSEQ multiplex PCR; in TCRdb, only in-frame clones are kept and a portion is missing. In the table there are nearly 80,000 clones, roughly 80% of which are singletons. The chain joins TRBV19 to TRBJ2-7; D possibly corresponds to TRBD1 (6 bases). Sequences were derived from CD4+ or CD8+ T cells sorted from blood, sampled in a trial of the OX40 agonist ivuxolimab. The sequence came from an adult with an advanced solid tumor such as melanoma, head and neck, liver or kidney cancer. CDR3 in amino acids: CASRIASRGNYEQYF. For the CDR3, the DNA is TGTGCCAGTAGGATCGCCAGCAGGGGAAACTACGAGCAGTACTTC.